This T cell receptor beta chain was recovered during a study of cytomegalovirus exposure and HLA in healthy donors. Study as a whole: Earlier work reported around 110 million unique TCR beta sequences from some 170 million T cells. There were approximately 85 million unique TCRs (from HLA-typed donors) in an early data release.

This CDR3 is built from 14 residues. Concerning this clone: The antigen remains undetermined.

The PCR had 60 Vbeta and 13 Jbeta primers. Clones were read by immunoSEQ multiplex PCR, and TCRdb kept only the in-frame ones, dropping some. This sample carries under 200,000 clones, roughly 78% of them seen once, and the ten largest clones take 3% to 3.5%. Study-wide results and caveats: What a later analysis showed was that several of the most significant clusters appeared linked to common viral pathogens. Association of a missense DCLRE1C variant with TCR beta V- and J-gene trimming was reported in a later analysis.

The origin of this receptor is a woman aged 40-49 years in good health and CMV-seronegative. Sample: PBMCs. The chain links TRBV21-1 to TRBJ1-4; the table's TRBD1 call for D was not verified on the DNA. TRBV21-1 counts as a pseudogene. The CDR3, as DNA: TGTGCCAGCAGCAAACAGGGGTCTAATGAAAAACTGTTTTTT. Translating it yields CASSKQGSNEKLFF.